This T cell receptor beta chain was found in a study of spatial heterogeneity in lung cancer (dated by TCRdb to about 2019). Study-wide context: The donors were some 72 patients from the lung TRACERx cohort who had early-stage, untreated non-small cell lung cancer. In the raw uncorrected reads, each unique combination of TCR and UMI appeared more than ten times on average. Beta-chain transcripts were consistently detected in greater numbers than alpha-chain transcripts, which likely reflected higher beta-chain transcript abundance. TCR alpha and beta repertoires were quantitatively compared across multiple tumor regions, matched nontumor lung and blood in non-small cell lung cancer. Both alpha and beta chains were TCR-sequenced in approximately 220 tumor regions, 64 matched nontumor lung samples and around 54 PBMC samples obtained at surgery. Follow-up PBMC samples were sequenced whenever available, and the median time to follow-up was 2 to 3 years after resection. Nonsynonymous mutation counts, determined by whole-exome sequencing of tumor tissue, were related to features of the TCR repertoire.

The label giving this sample's time point can be read as: blood at routine non-recurrence follow-up after resection. TCR sequencing used whole RNA extracted from tumor and nontumor lung tissue, or from cryopreserved PBMC samples, without cell sorting. Patients were selected for TCR sequencing only if sufficient RNA was available from at least two tumor regions. Paper-wide results and their limitations: Ubiquitous expanded tumor TCRs were found in blood more often at tumor resection than at routine follow-up. Comparisons of baseline and follow-up blood repertoires included only around 14 patients. Additional single-cell paired TCR alpha and beta sequencing was considered necessary to confirm, at a functional level, the hypothesis that regional TCRs recognize regional mutations.

Libraries were constructed by 5' RACE. The data were produced on a NextSeq 500. In the TCR library protocol, a unique molecular identifier was attached to each TCR cDNA molecule so that PCR and sequencing errors could be corrected. The study's processing was this. TCR identification, UMI-based error correction and CDR3 extraction were all carried out with Decombinator tools. TCRs above a frequency of 2 per 1,000, corresponding to the top 1% of the tumor frequency distribution, were defined as expanded. Renyi diversity was computed with the R vegan package after each repertoire had been subsampled 100 times to 5,000 TCRs. CDR3 similarity networks were built from amino acid triplet string-kernel similarity, connecting CDR3s with pairwise similarity above 0.82. Starting from the raw public reads, TCRdb applied fastp trimming at Q25, assembled clones with MiXCR and retained in-frame beta chains. Each entry merges the rows of one CDR3 protein and shows their most common DNA and genes. For this entry, the V and J calls and clone size follow TCRdb and not the study's own pipeline. This sample is represented by 20,000 to 30,000 distinct CDR3 sequences; 5% to 6.5% of them were singletons. Around 20% of the sample is in the top ten clones.

This clonotype showed up many times. Its antigen has not been determined. Base qualities are missing; no much larger clone stands one base away. V is clipped by 6 bases and J by 11 bases, and the sequence between their germline boundaries is 14 bases long. CDR3 length: 13 amino acids, cysteine to phenylalanine. CDR3 DNA is the only sequence kept; it has 39 bases, read in frame from the first base. This sample comprised PBMCs, obtained at follow-up. The TCR sequence derives from a male donor with early-stage non-small cell lung cancer. Recombination joined TRBV12-3 or TRBV12-4 with TRBJ1-6, with a weak D call of TRBD1 (5 bases match). The CDR3 reads CASRRGREAPLHF. The nucleotide sequence is given as TGTGCCAGCAGACGAGGCAGGGAGGCACCCCTCCACTTT.